The sequence of this T cell receptor (beta chain) was determined in a study of OX40 agonist ivuxolimab in advanced cancers. Study observations and caveats: CD8+ T cells (on average) carried more expanded clones than CD4+ T cells. With doses of 0.1 to 3.0 mg/kg, CD4+ and CD8+ blood T cells had undergone clonal expansion by week 6.

Profiling relied on immunoSEQ multiplex PCR, and the TCRdb table lists in-frame clones only, not all of them. The repertoire includes fewer than 55,000 clones, 75% to 90% of them detected once, and about a tenth sits in the top ten. This clone was observed a single time. Its specificity is unknown. This material consisted of CD4+ or CD8+ T cells sorted from blood, taken in a trial of the OX40 agonist ivuxolimab. The sequence was obtained from an adult with an advanced solid tumor such as melanoma, head and neck, liver or kidney cancer.

The CDR3 nucleotides are TGTGCCAGCAGTTTACCCTCCCTCAGGCCCGCCTATGGCTACACCTTC. This encodes CASSLPSLRPAYGYTF. The chain couples TRBV28 to TRBJ1-2, with D hard to call. Germline CDR1 MDHEN, CDR2 SYDVKM. V lost 2 bases and J lost 4, with 17 bases in between. This CDR3 is built from 16 residues.